These 30 T cell receptor beta chains were sequenced from one sample in a study of cytomegalovirus exposure and HLA in healthy donors. Generated by immunoSEQ multiplex PCR, the TCRdb table keeps only in-frame clones and is missing some. The sample has about 310,000 clones, nearly 90% seen once. Sequencing was performed on PBMCs. The receptor set was obtained from a man in his thirties or forties in good health and CMV-seronegative.

The chain combines TRBV30 with TRBJ1-3; 7 bases agree with TRBD1. Trimming removed 1 base from V and 0 bases from J; junction bases left unmatched: 9. The V gene's germline CDR1 is GTSNPN and CDR2 SVGIG (reference sequence). The CDR3 has 17 residues. The CDR3 protein is CAWSEQGGLLSGNTIYF. The CDR3 bases are TGTGCCTGGAGTGAGCAAGGGGGCCTACTCTCTGGAAACACCATATATTTT.

The chain carries TRBV7-7 and TRBJ2-5; 8 nucleotides line up with TRBD1. Germline V gene sequence: CDR1 SSHAT, CDR2 FNYEAQ (reference sequence). The trim removed 5 bases at V and 1 base at J, leaving 6 bases unmatched. The CDR3 loop spans 15 amino acids. Here the CDR3 DNA reads TGTGCCAGCAGCCGGGGACAGGCCCCCCAAGAGACCCAGTACTTC. Translation gives CASSRGQAPQETQYF.

This chain links TRBV7-8 with TRBJ1-3; perhaps TRBD1 as D (5 bases). Germline CDR1 SGHVS, CDR2 FQNEAQ. The CDR3 sequence is 14 residues long. Between the trimmed V and J ends, which lost 1 base and 4 bases, there was a span of 8 bases. This CDR3 reads CASSLEGWGNTIYF. In nucleotides, the CDR3 is TGTGCCAGCAGCTTAGAGGGGTGGGGAAACACCATATATTTT.

On this clone itself: Other nucleotide sequences in the sample specify the same CDR3. This chain connects TRBV18 to TRBJ2-5, with TRBD2 matching 15 bases. V lost 3 bases to trimming and J lost 2 bases; unmatched junction nucleotides: 4. The CDR3 is 17 residues long. From germline, CDR1 is KGHSH and CDR2 LQKENI. The CDR3 protein is CASSPPGLAGGQETQYF. The CDR3 DNA reads TGTGCCAGCTCACCGCCCGGACTAGCGGGGGGGCAAGAGACCCAGTACTTC.

This chain links TRBV4-2 with TRBJ2-7; 8 bases align to TRBD1. In germline, CDR1 is LGHNA, CDR2 YNFKEQ. The CDR3 runs 16 residues. J lost 0 bases, V lost 0 bases, and 4 bases had no gene match. CDR3: CASSQDRTGGSYEQYF. The CDR3 nucleotides read TGTGCCAGCAGCCAAGATCGAACAGGGGGCTCCTACGAGCAGTACTTC.

The chain is built from TRBV5-6 and TRBJ1-6, with D uncertain. With 1 base removed from V and 0 bases from J, the gap between germline ends came to 8 bases. Germline CDR1 is SGHDT and CDR2 is YYEEEE. CDR3 length: 16 amino acids. This chain's CDR3 is CASSLTASSYNSPLHF. CDR3 in DNA: TGTGCCAGCAGCTTGACAGCAAGCTCCTATAATTCACCCCTCCACTTT.

J is TRBJ1-2 and V is TRBV6-5; D gene unclear. Germline lookup yields CDR1 MNHEY and CDR2 SVGAGI. Trimming took off 0 bases at V and 0 bases at J, with 8 bases between the two ends. This CDR3 region has 15 residues. Written as DNA, the CDR3 is TGTGCCAGCAGTTACTCTCCGGGAGCTAACTATGGCTACACCTTC. This gives the protein CASSYSPGANYGYTF.

The chain combines TRBV11-2 with TRBJ1-6, with 8 positions matching TRBD1. This CDR3 spans 15 amino acids. CDR1 is SGHAT, CDR2 FQNNGV, per germline. With V trimmed by 0 bases and J by 9 bases, 4 bases remained unmatched. The CDR3 DNA sequence: TGTGCCAGCAGCTTAGAGGACAGGGTGGGTTCACCCCTCCACTTT. As protein: CASSLEDRVGSPLHF.

This clone was seen only a few times. V gene TRBV2 combines with J gene TRBJ1-2; D is possibly TRBD1 (6 bases). Trimming shortened V by 6 bases and J by 7 bases, and 15 bases separated the two germline ends. Germline V gene sequence: CDR1 SNHLY, CDR2 FYNNEI. This CDR3 spans 13 amino acids. The CDR3 protein is CASRNTGIRGYTF. Here the CDR3 DNA reads TGTGCCAGCAGAAACACAGGGATACGTGGCTACACCTTC.

The chain is built from TRBV6-5 and TRBJ1-2; 8 bases map to TRBD1. Germline-derived CDR1 and CDR2 are MNHEY and SVGAGI. This CDR3 contains 13 residues. The V and J ends lost 5 bases and 8 bases, in that order; junction bases with no gene match: 7. The CDR3 is CASSKTGADGYTF. DNA of the CDR3: TGTGCCAGCAGTAAGACAGGGGCCGACGGCTACACCTTC.

This chain uses TRBV4-1 with TRBJ2-3, with 8 bases lining up with TRBD2. This CDR3 contains 16 residues. V dropped 4 bases and J dropped 4; count of bases not matched to a gene: 10. CDR1 and CDR2 from the germline V gene are MGHRA and YSYEKL. CDR3 in DNA: TGCGCCAGCAGCCTTAGACACGGGGGGGCCGCAGATACGCAGTATTTT. Translated: CASSLRHGGAADTQYF.

CDR3 in amino acids: CASSSIRDISYYGYTF. CDR3 sequence (DNA): TGTGCCAGCAGTTCAATCCGGGACATCAGCTACTATGGCTACACCTTC. The chain employs TRBV7-9 and TRBJ1-2, with D possibly being TRBD1 (6 bases). From germline, CDR1 is SEHNR and CDR2 FQNEAQ (reference sequence). CDR3 length: 16 amino acids. With 6 bases removed from V and 3 bases from J, the gap between germline ends came to 20 bases.

This clone has a handful of counts. V and J are TRBV7-8 and TRBJ2-7; TRBD1 matches 9 bases. Unmatched junction bases numbered 4, after V lost 6 bases and J lost 4 bases. The CDR3 spans 13 residues. The V gene's germline CDR1 is SGHVS and CDR2 FQNEAQ. CDR3 protein: CASSHDRGYEQYF. The CDR3 DNA is TGTGCCAGCAGTCACGACAGGGGGTACGAGCAGTACTTC.

This rearrangement joins TRBV4-2 to TRBJ2-1; 10 bases map to TRBD2. Germline CDR1 is LGHNA and CDR2 is YNFKEQ. The CDR3 length is 16 residues. V lost 1 base to trimming and J lost 8 bases; unmatched junction nucleotides: 8. CDR3 loop: CASSQVTQRGGDEQFF. CDR3 nucleotide sequence: TGTGCCAGCAGCCAAGTAACGCAGCGGGGGGGCGATGAGCAGTTCTTC.

In this sample, this clone turned up once. The chain carries TRBV15 and TRBJ1-5; 7 positions match TRBD1. Germline assignment: CDR1 LNHNV and CDR2 YYDKDF (reference sequence). There are 16 residues in the CDR3. V lost 0 bases to trimming and J lost 1 base; unmatched junction nucleotides: 3. The CDR3 spells CATSRDKGASNQPQHF. In DNA form, the CDR3 reads TGTGCCACCAGCAGAGATAAGGGGGCGAGCAATCAGCCCCAGCATTTT.

J is TRBJ1-3 and V is TRBV5-4; tentatively, D is TRBD1 (5 bases). The CDR3 covers 16 residues. V lost 0 bases and J 0 bases, leaving 10 bases between the germline ends. Germline CDR1 SGHNT, CDR2 YYREEE (reference sequence). The CDR3 DNA follows: TGTGCCAGCAGCTTGGAGGGCAGGGTCTCTGGAAACACCATATATTTT. Translating gives CASSLEGRVSGNTIYF.

A single count supports this clone. The V and J genes are TRBV5-6 and TRBJ1-3; TRBD1 aligns across 7 bases. V was pared by 4 bases and J by 7 bases, with 5 bases of the junction left unmatched. The CDR3 length is 13 residues. Germline CDR1 and CDR2: SGHDT and YYEEEE. Here the CDR3 DNA reads TGTGCCAGCAGCCCGGGACAGCGGAACACCATATATTTT. Its protein product is CASSPGQRNTIYF.

V gene TRBV5-1 combines with J gene TRBJ2-7; 10 nucleotides align to TRBD1. Germline CDR1 is SGHRS and CDR2 is YFSETQ. The CDR3 contains 15 residues. V lost 0 bases and J lost 5; bases outside the gene matches: 5. The chain's CDR3 is CASSLEGTGVHEQYF. The CDR3 DNA sequence: TGCGCCAGCAGCTTGGAAGGGACAGGGGTCCACGAGCAGTACTTC.

This chain uses TRBV5-8 with TRBJ1-2, with D tentatively TRBD1 (5 bases). V was shortened by 2 bases and J by 8 bases, with 13 bases between the two germline ends. CDR3 length: 13 residues. The germline V gene encodes CDR1 SGHTS and CDR2 YDEGEE. CDR3 loop: CASSFPTVGGYTF. In nucleotides, the CDR3 is TGTGCCAGCAGCTTTCCGACAGTCGGCGGCTACACCTTC.

The chain combines TRBV5-4 with TRBJ2-7; the D is unclear. The CDR3 is 14 amino acids. Germline V gene sequence: CDR1 SGHNT, CDR2 YYREEE (reference sequence). Between the trimmed V and J ends, which lost 1 base and 0 bases, there was a span of 8 bases. CDR3 coding DNA: TGTGCCAGCAGCTTGTCTCTGAGCTCCTACGAGCAGTACTTC. Its translation is CASSLSLSSYEQYF.

This chain joins TRBV7-7 and TRBJ2-5; tentative D call: TRBD1 (6 bases). The CDR3 sequence is 14 residues long. Trimming pared 0 bases from V and 4 bases from J, leaving 9 bases between. Germline lookup yields CDR1 SSHAT and CDR2 FNYEAQ (reference sequence). CDR3 coding DNA: TGTGCCAGCAGCTTAGCTGGGGGCTCAGAGACCCAGTACTTC. Translated, it gives CASSLAGGSETQYF.

The chain couples TRBV19 to TRBJ1-2; 7 bases are shared with TRBD1. Unmatched junction bases numbered 11, after V lost 5 bases and J lost 8 bases. Germline loops: CDR1 LNHDA, CDR2 SQIVND (reference sequence). The CDR3 runs 14 residues. The CDR3 here is CASSPSRQGYGYTF. CDR3 bases: TGTGCCAGTAGTCCGTCCCGACAGGGTTACGGCTACACCTTC. The full variable domain, in which reference TRBV19 and TRBJ1-2 provide the parts outside the CDR3, is DGGITQSPKYLFRKEGQNVTLSCEQNLNHDAMYWYRQDPGQGLRLIYYSQIVNDFQKGDIAEGYSVSREKKESFPLTVTSAQKNPTAFYLCASSPSRQGYGYTFGSGTRLTVV.

CDR3 in amino acids: CASSRSTGGSAGELFF. Here the CDR3 DNA reads TGCGCCAGCAGCCGGTCTACAGGGGGATCCGCCGGGGAGCTGTTTTTT. The chain uses TRBV4-1 and TRBJ2-2, with 8 bases fitting TRBD1. CDR1 and CDR2 (germline): MGHRA, YSYEKL. CDR3 size: 16 residues. Trimming removed 4 bases from V and 6 bases from J; junction bases left unmatched: 10.

The rearrangement links TRBV5-4 to TRBJ2-7, with 10 bases that match TRBD2. The CDR3 contains 16 residues. Germline CDR1 is SGHNT and CDR2 is YYREEE (reference sequence). Trimming removed 4 bases from V and 4 bases from J; junction bases left unmatched: 11. This chain's CDR3 is CASSPLATSGLYEQYF. CDR3 DNA: TGTGCCAGCAGCCCTTTGGCGACTAGCGGGTTGTACGAGCAGTACTTC.

V usage is TRBV9 and J usage is TRBJ1-2; D remains unclear. Trimming cost V 4 bases and J 7 bases, with 17 bases left between them. There are 14 residues in the CDR3. Germline CDR1 reads SGDLS; CDR2 reads YYNGEE. CDR3 nucleotide sequence: TGTGCCAGCAGCCCCCGTACCTGGTTCGGTGGCTACACCTTC. Translation gives CASSPRTWFGGYTF.

The chain joins TRBV19 to TRBJ2-5; 10 nucleotides line up with TRBD2. With V trimmed by 6 bases and J by 5 bases, 6 bases remained unmatched. CDR1 and CDR2 from the germline V gene are LNHDA and SQIVND (reference sequence). CDR3 length: 14 amino acids. For the CDR3, the DNA is TGTGCCAGTAGGGAGCGGGGGGGCCACGAGACCCAGTACTTC. This encodes CASRERGGHETQYF.

The rearrangement links TRBV7-9 to TRBJ2-1; no firm D call. Germline CDR1 and CDR2: SEHNR and FQNEAQ (reference sequence). Trimming pared 4 bases from V and 0 bases from J, leaving 13 bases between. The CDR3 loop spans 16 amino acids. The CDR3 DNA reads TGTGCCAGCAGCTCTCCCACCCTAACCTCCTACAATGAGCAGTTCTTC. It yields the protein CASSSPTLTSYNEQFF.

This clone was seen once. The rearrangement joins TRBV5-6 to TRBJ1-3, with D perhaps TRBD1 (6 bases). The CDR3 is 17 residues long. The germline V and J ends were trimmed by 4 bases and 0 bases, with 17 bases remaining between them. Germline lookup yields CDR1 SGHDT and CDR2 YYEEEE. This chain's CDR3 is CASSPRGGLNSGNTIYF. Here the CDR3 DNA reads TGTGCCAGCAGCCCGCGTGGGGGCCTAAACTCTGGAAACACCATATATTTT.

The V call is TRBV19, the J call TRBJ2-3; 7 nucleotides match TRBD2. This CDR3 has 15 amino acids. Germline CDR1 LNHDA, CDR2 SQIVND (reference sequence). The J segment lost 4 bases and the V segment lost 2 bases, leaving 6 bases of the junction unmatched. CDR3 loop: CASSITGTMADTQYF. Written as DNA, the CDR3 is TGTGCCAGTAGTATAACCGGGACTATGGCAGATACGCAGTATTTT. The whole variable domain, filled in from reference TRBV19 and TRBJ2-3, reads DGGITQSPKYLFRKEGQNVTLSCEQNLNHDAMYWYRQDPGQGLRLIYYSQIVNDFQKGDIAEGYSVSREKKESFPLTVTSAQKNPTAFYLCASSITGTMADTQYFGPGTRLTVL.

The V gene is TRBV9, the J gene TRBJ2-1; 7 nucleotides line up with TRBD1. The germline CDR1 and CDR2 sequences are SGDLS and YYNGEE. This CDR3 is built from 11 residues. V trimming: 4 bases; J trimming: 12 bases; junction bases outside the gene matches: 4. The CDR3 DNA follows: TGTGCCAGCAGCTCAGGGGGACGGCAGTTCTTC. It is translated as CASSSGGRQFF.